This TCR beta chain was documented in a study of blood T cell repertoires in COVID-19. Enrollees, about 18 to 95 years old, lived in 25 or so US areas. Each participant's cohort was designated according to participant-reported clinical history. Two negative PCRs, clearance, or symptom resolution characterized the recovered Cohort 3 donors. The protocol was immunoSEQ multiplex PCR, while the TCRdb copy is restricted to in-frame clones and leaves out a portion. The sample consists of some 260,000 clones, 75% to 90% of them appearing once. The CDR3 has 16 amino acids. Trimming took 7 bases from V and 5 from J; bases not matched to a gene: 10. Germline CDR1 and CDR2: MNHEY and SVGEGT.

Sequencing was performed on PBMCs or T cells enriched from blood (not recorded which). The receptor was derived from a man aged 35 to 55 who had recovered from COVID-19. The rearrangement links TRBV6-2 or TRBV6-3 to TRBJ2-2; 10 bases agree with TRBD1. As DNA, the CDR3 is TGTGCCAGCATCCCACGCGGGACAGGGGATACCGGGGAGCTGTTTTTT. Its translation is CASIPRGTGDTGELFF.